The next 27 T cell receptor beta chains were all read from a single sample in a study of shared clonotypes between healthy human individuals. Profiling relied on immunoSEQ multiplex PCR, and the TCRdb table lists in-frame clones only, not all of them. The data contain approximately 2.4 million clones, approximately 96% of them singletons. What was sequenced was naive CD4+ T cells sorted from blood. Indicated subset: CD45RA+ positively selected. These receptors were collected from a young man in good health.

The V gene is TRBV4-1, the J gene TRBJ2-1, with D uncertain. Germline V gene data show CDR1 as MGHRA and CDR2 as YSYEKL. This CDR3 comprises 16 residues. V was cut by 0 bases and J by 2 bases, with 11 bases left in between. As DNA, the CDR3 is TGCGCCAGCAGCCAAGATACAACGGGCACCTACAATGAGCAGTTCTTC. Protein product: CASSQDTTGTYNEQFF.

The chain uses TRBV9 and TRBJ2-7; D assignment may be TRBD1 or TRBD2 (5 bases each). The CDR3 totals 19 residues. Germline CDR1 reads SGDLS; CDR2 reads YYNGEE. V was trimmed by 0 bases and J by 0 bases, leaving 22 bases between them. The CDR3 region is CASSVDLASGPESSYEQYF. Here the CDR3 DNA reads TGTGCCAGCAGCGTAGACCTAGCTTCGGGGCCAGAAAGCTCCTACGAGCAGTACTTC.

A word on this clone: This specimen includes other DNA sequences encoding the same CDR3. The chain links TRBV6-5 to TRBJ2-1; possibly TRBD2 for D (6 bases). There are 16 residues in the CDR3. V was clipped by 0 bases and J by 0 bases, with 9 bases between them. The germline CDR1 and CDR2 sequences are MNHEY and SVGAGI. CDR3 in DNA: TGTGCCAGCAGTTACTCTAGCGGCAGCTCCTACAATGAGCAGTTCTTC. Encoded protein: CASSYSSGSSYNEQFF.

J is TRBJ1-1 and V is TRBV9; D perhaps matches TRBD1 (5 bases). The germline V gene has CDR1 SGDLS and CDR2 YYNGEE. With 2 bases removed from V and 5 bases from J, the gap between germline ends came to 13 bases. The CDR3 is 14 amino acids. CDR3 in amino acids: CASSVLPGGTEAFF. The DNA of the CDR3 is TGTGCCAGCAGCGTCCTCCCCGGGGGGACTGAAGCTTTCTTT.

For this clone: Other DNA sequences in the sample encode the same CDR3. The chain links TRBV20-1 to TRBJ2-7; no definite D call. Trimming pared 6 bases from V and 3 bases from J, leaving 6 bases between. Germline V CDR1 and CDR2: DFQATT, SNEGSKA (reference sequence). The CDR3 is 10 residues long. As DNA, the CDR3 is TGCAGTGCAAGTAGCTACGAGCAGTACTTC. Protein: CSASSYEQYF.

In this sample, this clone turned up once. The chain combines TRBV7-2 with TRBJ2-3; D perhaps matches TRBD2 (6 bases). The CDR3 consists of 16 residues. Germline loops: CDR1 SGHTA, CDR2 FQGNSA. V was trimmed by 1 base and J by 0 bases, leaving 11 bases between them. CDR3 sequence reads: CASSLGDFSSTDTQYF. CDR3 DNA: TGTGCCAGCAGCTTAGGGGACTTTTCTAGCACAGATACGCAGTATTTT.

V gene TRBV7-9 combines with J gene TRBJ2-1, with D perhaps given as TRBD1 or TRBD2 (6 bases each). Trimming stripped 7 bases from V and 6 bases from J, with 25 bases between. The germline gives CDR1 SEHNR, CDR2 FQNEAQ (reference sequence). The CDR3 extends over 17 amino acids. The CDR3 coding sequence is TGTGCCAGCACCGTACTCCGACTTGGGGGGCTCATCAATGAGCAGTTCTTC. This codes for CASTVLRLGGLINEQFF.

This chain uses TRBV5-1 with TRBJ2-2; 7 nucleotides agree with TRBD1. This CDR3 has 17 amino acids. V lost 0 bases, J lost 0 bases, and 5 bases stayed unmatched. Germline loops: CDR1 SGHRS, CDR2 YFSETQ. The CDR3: CASSLGSRGPNTGELFF. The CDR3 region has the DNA TGCGCCAGCAGCTTGGGGTCTAGGGGGCCGAACACCGGGGAGCTGTTTTTT.

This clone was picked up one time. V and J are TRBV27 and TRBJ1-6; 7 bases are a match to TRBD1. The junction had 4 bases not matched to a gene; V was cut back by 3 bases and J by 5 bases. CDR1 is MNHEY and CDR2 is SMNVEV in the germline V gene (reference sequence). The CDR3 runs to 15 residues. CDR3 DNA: TGTGCCAGCAGTTTTGCCGGGACAGATAATTCACCCCTCCACTTT. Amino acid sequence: CASSFAGTDNSPLHF.

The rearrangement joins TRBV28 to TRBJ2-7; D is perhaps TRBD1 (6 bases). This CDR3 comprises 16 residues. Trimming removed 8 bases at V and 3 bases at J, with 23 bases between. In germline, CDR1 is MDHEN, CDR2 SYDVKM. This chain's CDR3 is CASSYPIGGSGYEQYF. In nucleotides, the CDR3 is TGTGCCAGCTCGTACCCCATAGGGGGATCAGGCTACGAGCAGTACTTC.

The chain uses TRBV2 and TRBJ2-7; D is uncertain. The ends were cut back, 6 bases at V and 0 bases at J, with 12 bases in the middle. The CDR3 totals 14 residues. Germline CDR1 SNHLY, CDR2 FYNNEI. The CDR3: CASSPQFVSYEQYF. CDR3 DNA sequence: TGTGCCAGCAGCCCCCAGTTCGTCTCCTACGAGCAGTACTTC.

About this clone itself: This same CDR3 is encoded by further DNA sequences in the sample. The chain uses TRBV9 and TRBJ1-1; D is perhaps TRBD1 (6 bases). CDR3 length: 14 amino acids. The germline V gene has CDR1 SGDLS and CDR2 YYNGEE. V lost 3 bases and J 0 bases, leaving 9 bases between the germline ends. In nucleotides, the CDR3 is TGTGCCAGCAGCGCACAGGGTTTGAACACTGAAGCTTTCTTT. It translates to CASSAQGLNTEAFF.

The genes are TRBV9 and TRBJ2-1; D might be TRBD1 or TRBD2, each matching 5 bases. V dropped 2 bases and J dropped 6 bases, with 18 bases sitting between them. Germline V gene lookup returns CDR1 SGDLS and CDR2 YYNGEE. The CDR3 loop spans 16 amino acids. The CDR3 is CASSVRDLHPINEQFF. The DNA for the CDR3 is TGTGCCAGCAGCGTTCGGGACCTACATCCCATCAATGAGCAGTTCTTC.

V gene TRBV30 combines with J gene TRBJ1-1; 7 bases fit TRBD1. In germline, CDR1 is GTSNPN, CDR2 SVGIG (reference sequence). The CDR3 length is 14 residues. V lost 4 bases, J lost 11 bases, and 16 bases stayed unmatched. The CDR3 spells CAWTPGGIMRVAFF. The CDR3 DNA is TGTGCCTGGACCCCAGGGGGAATCATGAGGGTCGCTTTCTTT.

The CDR3 DNA is TGTGCCAGTAGTATAATAGGGACAGCGAGCCAAGAGACCCAGTACTTC. Protein sequence: CASSIIGTASQETQYF. The rearrangement links TRBV19 to TRBJ2-5; 7 bases map to TRBD1. V lost 2 bases and J lost 1; bases outside the gene matches: 7. Germline CDR1 is LNHDA and CDR2 is SQIVND (reference sequence). CDR3 size: 16 residues. Combining the CDR3 with reference TRBV19 and TRBJ2-5 gives the whole variable domain DGGITQSPKYLFRKEGQNVTLSCEQNLNHDAMYWYRQDPGQGLRLIYYSQIVNDFQKGDIAEGYSVSREKKESFPLTVTSAQKNPTAFYLCASSIIGTASQETQYFGPGTRLLVL.

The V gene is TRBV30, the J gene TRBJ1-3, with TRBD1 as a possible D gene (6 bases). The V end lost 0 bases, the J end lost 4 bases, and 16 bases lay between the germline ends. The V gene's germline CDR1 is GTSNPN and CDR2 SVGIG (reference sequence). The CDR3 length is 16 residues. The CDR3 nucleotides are TGTGCCTGGAGTGTACCGGGGACAAATTCAGGAAACACCATATATTTT. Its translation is CAWSVPGTNSGNTIYF. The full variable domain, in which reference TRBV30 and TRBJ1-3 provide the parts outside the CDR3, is SQTIHQWPATLVQPVGSPLSLECTVEGTSNPNLYWYRQAAGRGLQLLFYSVGIGQISSEVPQNLSASRPQDRQFILSSKKLLLSDSGFYLCAWSVPGTNSGNTIYFGEGSWLTVV.

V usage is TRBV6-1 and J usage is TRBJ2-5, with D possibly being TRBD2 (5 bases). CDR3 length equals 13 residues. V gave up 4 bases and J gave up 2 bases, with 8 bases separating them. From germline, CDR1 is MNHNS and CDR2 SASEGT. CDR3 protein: CASSASLQETQYF. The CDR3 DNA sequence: TGTGCCAGCAGTGCTAGCCTGCAAGAGACCCAGTACTTC.

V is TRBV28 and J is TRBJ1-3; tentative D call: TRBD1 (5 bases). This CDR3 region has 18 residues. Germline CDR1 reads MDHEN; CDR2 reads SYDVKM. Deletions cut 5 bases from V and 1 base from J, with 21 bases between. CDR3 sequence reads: CASSLPTLTGPSGNTIYF. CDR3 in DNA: TGTGCCAGCAGTCTTCCAACTCTGACGGGGCCTTCTGGAAACACCATATATTTT.

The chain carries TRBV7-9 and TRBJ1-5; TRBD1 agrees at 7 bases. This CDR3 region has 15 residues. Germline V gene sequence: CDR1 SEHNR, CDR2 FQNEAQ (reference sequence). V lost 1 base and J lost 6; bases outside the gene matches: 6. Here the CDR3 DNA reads TGTGCCAGCAGCTTAGGCAGGGGGAGAGGTCAGCCCCAGCATTTT. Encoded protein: CASSLGRGRGQPQHF.

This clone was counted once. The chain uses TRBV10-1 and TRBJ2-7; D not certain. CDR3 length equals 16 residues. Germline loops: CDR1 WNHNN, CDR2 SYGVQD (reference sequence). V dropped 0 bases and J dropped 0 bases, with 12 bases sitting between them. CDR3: CASSESSLARSYEQYF. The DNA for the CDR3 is TGCGCCAGCAGTGAGTCTTCGCTCGCCCGCTCCTACGAGCAGTACTTC.

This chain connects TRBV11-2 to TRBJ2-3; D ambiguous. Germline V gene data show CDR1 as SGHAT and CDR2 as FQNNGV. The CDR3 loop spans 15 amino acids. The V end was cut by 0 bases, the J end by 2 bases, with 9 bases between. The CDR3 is CASSLEGVPTDTQYF. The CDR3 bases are TGTGCCAGCAGCTTAGAAGGAGTACCCACAGATACGCAGTATTTT. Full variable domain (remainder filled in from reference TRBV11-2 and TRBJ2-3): EAGVAQSPRYKIIEKRQSVAFWCNPISGHATLYWYQQILGQGPKLLIQFQNNGVVDDSQLPKDRFSAERLKGVDSTLKIQPAKLEDSAVYLCASSLEGVPTDTQYFGPGTRLTVL.

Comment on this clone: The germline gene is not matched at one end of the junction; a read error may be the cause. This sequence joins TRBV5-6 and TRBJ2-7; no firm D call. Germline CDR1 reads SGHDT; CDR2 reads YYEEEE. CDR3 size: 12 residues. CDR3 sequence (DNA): TGTGCCAGCAGCTTGGTTAACTGGGATGAGGACTTC. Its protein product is CASSLVNWDEDF.

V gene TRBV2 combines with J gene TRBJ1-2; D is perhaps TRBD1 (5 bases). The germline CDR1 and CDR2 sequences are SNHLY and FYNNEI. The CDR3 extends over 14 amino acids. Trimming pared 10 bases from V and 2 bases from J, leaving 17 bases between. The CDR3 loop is CAILGGVPNYGYTF. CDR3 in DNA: TGTGCCATCCTGGGGGGGGTTCCCAACTATGGCTACACCTTC.

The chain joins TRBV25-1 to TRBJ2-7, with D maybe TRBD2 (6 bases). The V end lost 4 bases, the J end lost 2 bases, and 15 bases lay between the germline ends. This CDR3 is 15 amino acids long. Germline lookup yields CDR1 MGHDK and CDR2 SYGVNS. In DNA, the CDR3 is TGTGCCAGCAGTGGAAAAGGGAGGTCACCCTACGAGCAGTACTTC. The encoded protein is CASSGKGRSPYEQYF.

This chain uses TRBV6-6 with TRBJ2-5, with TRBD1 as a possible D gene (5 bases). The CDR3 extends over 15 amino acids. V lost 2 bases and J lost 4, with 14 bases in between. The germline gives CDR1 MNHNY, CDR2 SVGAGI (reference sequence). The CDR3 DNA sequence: TGTGCCAGCAGTTACCCGGCCAGGGTGGGAGAGACCCAGTACTTC. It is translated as CASSYPARVGETQYF.

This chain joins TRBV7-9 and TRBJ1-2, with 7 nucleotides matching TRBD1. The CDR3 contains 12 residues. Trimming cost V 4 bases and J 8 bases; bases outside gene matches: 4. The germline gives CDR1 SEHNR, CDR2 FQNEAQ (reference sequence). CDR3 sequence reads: CASSSRGGGYTF. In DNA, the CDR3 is TGTGCCAGCAGCTCCAGGGGGGGCGGCTACACCTTC.

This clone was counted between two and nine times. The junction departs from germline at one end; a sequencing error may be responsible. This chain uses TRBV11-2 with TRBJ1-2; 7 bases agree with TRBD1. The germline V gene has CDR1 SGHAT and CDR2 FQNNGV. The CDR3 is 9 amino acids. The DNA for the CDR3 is TGTGCCAGCAGCCTGGGACAGAACTTC. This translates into CASSLGQNF.